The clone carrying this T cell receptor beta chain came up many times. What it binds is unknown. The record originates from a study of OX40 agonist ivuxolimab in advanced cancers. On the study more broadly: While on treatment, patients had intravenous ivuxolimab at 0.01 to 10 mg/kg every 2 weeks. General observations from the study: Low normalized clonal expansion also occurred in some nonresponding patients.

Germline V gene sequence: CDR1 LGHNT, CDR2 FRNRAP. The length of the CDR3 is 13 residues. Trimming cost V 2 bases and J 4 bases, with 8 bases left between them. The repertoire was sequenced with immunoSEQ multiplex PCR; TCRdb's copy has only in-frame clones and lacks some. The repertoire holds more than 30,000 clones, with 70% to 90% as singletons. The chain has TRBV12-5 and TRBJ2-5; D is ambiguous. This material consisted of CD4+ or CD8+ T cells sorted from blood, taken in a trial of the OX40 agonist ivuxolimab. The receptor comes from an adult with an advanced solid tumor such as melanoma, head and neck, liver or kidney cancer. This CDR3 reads CASGLPGLETQYF. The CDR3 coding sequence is TGTGCTAGTGGTTTGCCCGGGTTAGAGACCCAGTACTTC.